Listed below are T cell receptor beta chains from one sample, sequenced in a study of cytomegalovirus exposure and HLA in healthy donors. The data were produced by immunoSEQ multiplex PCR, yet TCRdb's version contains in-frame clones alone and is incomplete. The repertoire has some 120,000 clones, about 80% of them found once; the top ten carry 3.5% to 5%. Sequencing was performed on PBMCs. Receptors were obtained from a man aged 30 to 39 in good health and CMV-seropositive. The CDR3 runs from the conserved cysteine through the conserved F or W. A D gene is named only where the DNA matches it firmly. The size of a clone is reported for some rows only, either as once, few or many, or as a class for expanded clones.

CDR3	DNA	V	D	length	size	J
CSVGRENTEAFF	TGCAGCGTTGGCAGGGAGAACACTGAAGCTTTCTTT	TRBV29-1	.	12	.	TRBJ1-1
CASSPTGLTNYGYTF	TGCGCCAGCAGCCCGACGGGACTGACGAACTATGGCTACACCTTC	TRBV7-3	.	15	.	TRBJ1-2
CASSVRWDSGGANEKLFF	TGTGCCAGCTCTGTCCGGTGGGACAGCGGAGGAGCTAATGAAAAACTGTTTTTT	TRBV28	TRBD1	18	.	TRBJ1-4
CASSFNRGKETQYF	TGTGCCAGCAGTTTCAACAGGGGGAAAGAGACCCAGTACTTC	TRBV27	TRBD1	14	.	TRBJ2-5
CASLRAFF	TGTGCCAGCCTGAGAGCTTTCTTT	TRBV11-3	.	8	.	TRBJ1-1
CASSLGLVLDEQFF	TGTGCCAGCAGCTTAGGCTTAGTCTTGGATGAGCAGTTCTTC	TRBV7-2	.	14	.	TRBJ2-1
CASSLYLGSYNEQFF	TGTGCCAGCAGTTTATACCTAGGCAGCTACAATGAGCAGTTCTTC	TRBV28	.	15	.	TRBJ2-1
CASSRDSQGRGEQYF	TGTGCCAGCTCACGGGATAGCCAGGGAAGGGGTGAGCAGTACTTC	TRBV18	.	15	.	TRBJ2-7
CASSLQVTDYGYTF	TGTGCCAGCAGCTTACAAGTGACTGACTATGGCTACACCTTC	TRBV9	.	14	.	TRBJ1-2
CASSLSRGSEQYF	TGTGCCAGCAGTTTATCCCGGGGGAGCGAGCAGTACTTC	TRBV27	.	13	.	TRBJ2-7
CASTLRWGGGYNEQFF	TGTGCCAGCACTTTACGATGGGGGGGTGGCTACAATGAGCAGTTCTTC	TRBV5-4	TRBD2	16	.	TRBJ2-1
CASGKGLAGLETQYF	TGTGCTAGTGGTAAAGGACTAGCGGGGTTGGAGACCCAGTACTTC	TRBV12-5	TRBD2	15	.	TRBJ2-5
CASSSPGQGDYEQYF	TGTGCCAGCAGTTCACCGGGACAGGGGGACTACGAGCAGTACTTC	TRBV28	TRBD1	15	.	TRBJ2-7
CASSMDRGVVTEAFF	TGTGCCAGCAGCATGGACAGGGGGGTCGTCACTGAAGCTTTCTTT	TRBV13	TRBD1	15	.	TRBJ1-1
CASSRNPTSTDTQYF	TGCGCCAGCAGTCGAAATCCCACTAGCACAGATACGCAGTATTTT	TRBV5-1	.	15	.	TRBJ2-3
CASSLGGDPNTEAFF	TGTGCCAGCAGCTTAGGCGGGGACCCGAACACTGAAGCTTTCTTT	TRBV7-9	.	15	.	TRBJ1-1
CASSETQGARYEKLFF	TGTGCCAGCAGTGAGACACAGGGGGCGAGGTATGAAAAACTGTTTTTT	TRBV2	TRBD1	16	.	TRBJ1-4
CASSLQGANYGYTF	TGTGCCAGCAGTCTACAGGGAGCGAACTATGGCTACACCTTC	TRBV2	.	14	.	TRBJ1-2
CASRQGIAKNIQYF	TGTGCCAGTAGACAGGGGATAGCCAAAAACATTCAGTACTTC	TRBV19	TRBD1	14	.	TRBJ2-4
CASRVGQGGTGELFF	TGTGCCAGCAGGGTGGGACAGGGGGGCACCGGGGAGCTGTTTTTT	TRBV28	TRBD1	15	.	TRBJ2-2
CASSEADGTGSYEQYF	TGTGCCAGCAGTGAAGCCGACGGGACAGGTTCCTACGAGCAGTACTTC	TRBV6-1	TRBD1	16	few	TRBJ2-7
CASRGQGNSPLHF	TGTGCCAGCAGGGGACAGGGGAATTCACCCCTCCACTTT	TRBV6-5	TRBD1	13	.	TRBJ1-6
CASRRADQPQHF	TGTGCCAGCAGAAGAGCGGATCAGCCCCAGCATTTT	TRBV2	.	12	.	TRBJ1-5
CATSRDRTRVDSEQYF	TGTGCCACCAGCAGAGATAGAACTAGGGTTGATTCCGAGCAGTACTTC	TRBV15	.	16	few	TRBJ2-7
CASTHPDRGRGTQYF	TGTGCCAGCACCCACCCGGACAGGGGGCGAGGGACCCAGTACTTC	TRBV7-9	TRBD1	15	.	TRBJ2-5
CASSGGGLYSGNTIYF	TGTGCCAGCAGCGGGGGCGGATTATACTCTGGAAACACCATATATTTT	TRBV9	.	16	.	TRBJ1-3
CAISDQREGLETQYF	TGTGCCATCAGTGACCAGCGGGAGGGCCTGGAGACCCAGTACTTC	TRBV10-3	TRBD2	15	.	TRBJ2-5
CASSSAGEETQYF	TGTGCTAGCAGCTCTGCGGGAGAAGAGACCCAGTACTTC	TRBV7-7	TRBD2	13	few	TRBJ2-5
CASSPGTSGRIRNIQYF	TGTGCCAGCAGCCCCGGGACTAGCGGGAGGATTAGGAACATTCAGTACTTC	TRBV7-9	TRBD2	17	.	TRBJ2-4
CASSLDTPNTGELFF	TGCGCCAGCAGCTTGGACACACCGAACACCGGGGAGCTGTTTTTT	TRBV5-1	.	15	.	TRBJ2-2
CASSDIQGSGANVLTF	TGTGCCAGCAGTGACATACAGGGCTCTGGGGCCAACGTCCTGACTTTC	TRBV6-1	.	16	.	TRBJ2-6
CASSVTGANTEAFF	TGTGCCAGCAGCGTTACAGGAGCGAACACTGAAGCTTTCTTT	TRBV9	.	14	.	TRBJ1-1
CASSLAGPPPAFF	TGTGCCAGCAGCTTAGCGGGCCCTCCGCCTGCTTTCTTT	TRBV7-8	.	13	.	TRBJ1-1
CASSPTGFYEQYF	TGTGCCAGCAGTCCCACAGGGTTCTACGAGCAGTACTTC	TRBV6-5	.	13	.	TRBJ2-7
CSVVLGEKLFF	TGCAGCGTTGTACTAGGCGAAAAACTGTTTTTT	TRBV29-1	.	11	few	TRBJ1-4
CASSLTGGVGETQYF	TGTGCCAGCTCCCTGACAGGGGGCGTGGGGGAGACCCAGTACTTC	TRBV18	TRBD1	15	once	TRBJ2-5
CASSWVFGGSYEQYF	TGTGCCAGCAGCTGGGTATTCGGGGGATCCTACGAGCAGTACTTC	TRBV7-2	.	15	once	TRBJ2-7
CASSISTGSGETQYF	TGTGCCAGTAGTATCTCGACAGGGTCGGGGGAGACCCAGTACTTC	TRBV19	TRBD1	15	.	TRBJ2-5
CSVVYRDSYSYEQYF	TGCAGCGTTGTTTATCGGGACAGTTACTCCTACGAGCAGTACTTC	TRBV29-1	TRBD1	15	few	TRBJ2-7
CASSVGAGSGNYGYTF	TGTGCCAGCAGCGTAGGGGCAGGGTCAGGTAACTATGGCTACACCTTC	TRBV9	.	16	.	TRBJ1-2
CASRLRDRGTEAFF	TGTGCCAGCAGACTCAGGGACAGGGGGACTGAAGCTTTCTTT	TRBV27	TRBD1	14	.	TRBJ1-1
CASSPSGLADYNEQFF	TGTGCCAGCAGCCCCTCGGGACTAGCGGACTACAATGAGCAGTTCTTC	TRBV5-6	TRBD2	16	.	TRBJ2-1
CASSLVLASQETQYF	TGTGCCAGCAGCTTAGTTTTGGCCAGCCAAGAGACCCAGTACTTC	TRBV11-2	.	15	.	TRBJ2-5
CASSYGQGAWETQYF	TGTGCCAGCAGTTACGGACAGGGTGCTTGGGAGACCCAGTACTTC	TRBV6-6	TRBD1	15	.	TRBJ2-5
CSSSPREAGVNTGELFF	TGTTCCAGCAGCCCCCGGGAGGCGGGAGTGAACACCGGGGAGCTGTTTTTT	TRBV7-9	TRBD2	17	.	TRBJ2-2
CASSPGAGELFF	TGTGCCAGCAGTCCCGGGGCCGGGGAGCTGTTTTTT	TRBV7-6	.	12	.	TRBJ2-2
CASSSPNGANVLTF	TGTGCCAGCAGCTCCCCTAATGGGGCCAACGTCCTGACTTTC	TRBV7-9	.	14	.	TRBJ2-6
CASSRYKNEQFF	TGTGCCAGCAGCCGTTACAAGAATGAGCAGTTCTTC	TRBV6-5	.	12	few	TRBJ2-1
CSVVQGAETQYF	TGCAGCGTTGTGCAGGGGGCGGAGACCCAGTACTTC	TRBV29-1	TRBD1	12	.	TRBJ2-5
CASSVGIFRRQFNQPQHF	TGTGCCAGCAGTGTCGGAATTTTCAGGCGACAGTTTAATCAGCCCCAGCATTTT	TRBV28	.	18	.	TRBJ1-5
CASSWEVKVGGGNEQFF	TGTGCCAGCAGCTGGGAGGTTAAGGTAGGGGGGGGCAATGAGCAGTTCTTC	TRBV5-4	.	17	.	TRBJ2-1